This T cell receptor beta chain was documented in a study of CD8 T cells in ankylosing spondylitis. Study-wide results and limits: Blood from ankylosing spondylitis patients appeared to carry a characteristic roughly eight-variant TCR beta motif.

This CDR3 has 15 residues. Trimming removed 3 bases from V and 4 bases from J, with 15 bases in between. This clonotype was found a few times. Its matching antigen is unknown. The authors made TCR beta libraries by quantitative 5'-RACE with molecular barcodes. MiXCR, applied by TCRdb to the 5' RACE reads, yields one record per CDR3 protein. The table has fewer than 750,000 distinct CDR3 sequences, 15% to 20% seen once. This receptor was taken from a male donor with ankylosing spondylitis. The specimen sequenced was blood, either unsorted or a sorted T cell fraction (not recorded which). The J gene is TRBJ1-1, the V gene TRBV12-3 or TRBV12-4, with D possibly TRBD1 on 5 matching bases. CDR3 sequence (DNA): TGTGCCAGCAGTTTCAATCGGGGGTCGGGCACTGAAGCTTTCTTT. It yields the protein CASSFNRGSGTEAFF.